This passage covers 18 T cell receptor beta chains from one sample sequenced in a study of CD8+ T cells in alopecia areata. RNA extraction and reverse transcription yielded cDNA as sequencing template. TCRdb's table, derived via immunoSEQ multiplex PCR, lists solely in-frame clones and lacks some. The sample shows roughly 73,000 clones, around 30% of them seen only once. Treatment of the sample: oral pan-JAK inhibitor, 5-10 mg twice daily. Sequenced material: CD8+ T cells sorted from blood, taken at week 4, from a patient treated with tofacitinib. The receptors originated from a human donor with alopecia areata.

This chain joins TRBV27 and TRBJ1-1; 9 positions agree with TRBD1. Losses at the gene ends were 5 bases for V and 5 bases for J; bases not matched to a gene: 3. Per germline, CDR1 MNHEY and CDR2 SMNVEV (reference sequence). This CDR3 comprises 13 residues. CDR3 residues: CASSETGGTEAFF. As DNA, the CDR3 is TGTGCCAGCAGTGAGACAGGGGGGACTGAAGCTTTCTTT.

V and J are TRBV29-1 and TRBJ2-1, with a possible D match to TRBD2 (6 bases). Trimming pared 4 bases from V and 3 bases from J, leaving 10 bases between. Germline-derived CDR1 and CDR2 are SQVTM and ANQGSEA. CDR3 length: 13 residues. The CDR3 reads CSVVTSSYNEQFF. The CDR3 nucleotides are TGCAGCGTTGTTACTAGCAGCTACAATGAGCAGTTCTTC.

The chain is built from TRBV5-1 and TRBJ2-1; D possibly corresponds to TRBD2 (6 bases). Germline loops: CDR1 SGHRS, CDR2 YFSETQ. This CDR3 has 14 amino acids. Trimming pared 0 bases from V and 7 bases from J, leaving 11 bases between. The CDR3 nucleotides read TGCGCCAGCAGCTTGGGGAGGGGAGAGAATGAGCAGTTCTTC. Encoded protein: CASSLGRGENEQFF. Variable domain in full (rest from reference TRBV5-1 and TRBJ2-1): KAGVTQTPRYLIKTRGQQVTLSCSPISGHRSVSWYQQTPGQGLQFLFEYFSETQRNKGNFPGRFSGRQFSNSRSEMNVSTLELGDSALYLCASSLGRGENEQFFGPGTRLTVL.

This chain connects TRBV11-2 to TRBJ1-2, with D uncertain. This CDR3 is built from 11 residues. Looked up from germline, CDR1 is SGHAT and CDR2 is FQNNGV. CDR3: CGIGVNYGYTF. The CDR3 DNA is TGTGGGATTGGGGTTAACTATGGCTACACCTTC.

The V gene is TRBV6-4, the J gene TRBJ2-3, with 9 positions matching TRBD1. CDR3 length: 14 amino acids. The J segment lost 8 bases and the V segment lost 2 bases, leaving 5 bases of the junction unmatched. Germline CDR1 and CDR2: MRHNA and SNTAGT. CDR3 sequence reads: CASSDIQGAGTQYF. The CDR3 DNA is TGTGCCAGCAGTGACATACAGGGGGCAGGTACGCAGTATTTT.

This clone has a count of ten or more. The CDR3, as DNA: TGTGCCAGCAGTTTGCAAAGGGGTTTCGAGCAGTACTTC. Amino acid sequence: CASSLQRGFEQYF. The V and J genes are TRBV28 and TRBJ2-7, with D possibly being TRBD1 (5 bases). Between the trimmed V and J ends, which lost 3 bases and 6 bases, there was a span of 12 bases. The CDR3 loop spans 13 amino acids. Germline V gene sequence: CDR1 MDHEN, CDR2 SYDVKM.

The CDR3 bases are TGCAGCCACCTTTCCGCAGATTCTGGGGCCAACGTCCTGACTTTC. It encodes CSHLSADSGANVLTF. The chain carries TRBV29-1 and TRBJ2-6; D unresolved. This CDR3 has 15 residues. V lost 8 bases, J lost 1 base, and 15 bases lay in between. Germline CDR1 reads SQVTM; CDR2 reads ANQGSEA. The variable domain in full, with the rest retrieved from reference TRBV29-1 and TRBJ2-6, is SAVISQKPSRDICQRGTSLTIQCQVDSQVTMMFWYRQQPGQSLTLIATANQGSEATYESGFVIDKFPISRPNLTFSTLTVSNMSPEDSSIYLCSHLSADSGANVLTFGAGSRLTVL.

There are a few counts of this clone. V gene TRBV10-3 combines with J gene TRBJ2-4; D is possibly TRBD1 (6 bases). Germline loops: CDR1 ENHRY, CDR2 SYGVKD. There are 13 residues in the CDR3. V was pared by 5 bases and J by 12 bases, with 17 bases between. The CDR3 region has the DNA TGTGCCATCAGTTCAAACAGGGAAAGTAGTCAGTACTTC. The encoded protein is CAISSNRESSQYF.

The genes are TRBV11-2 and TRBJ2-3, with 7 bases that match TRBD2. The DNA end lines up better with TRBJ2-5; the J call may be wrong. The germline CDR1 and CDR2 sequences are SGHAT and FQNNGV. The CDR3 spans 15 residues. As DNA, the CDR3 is TGTGCCAGCAGCATCACCGGGACTACCGGAGAGACCCAGTACTTC. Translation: CASSITGTTGETQYF.

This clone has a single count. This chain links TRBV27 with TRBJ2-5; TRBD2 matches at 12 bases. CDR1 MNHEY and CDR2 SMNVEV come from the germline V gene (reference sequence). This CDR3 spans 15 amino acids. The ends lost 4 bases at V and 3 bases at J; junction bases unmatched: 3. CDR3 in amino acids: CASSWSSGREETQYF. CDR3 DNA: TGTGCCAGCAGTTGGTCTAGCGGGAGGGAAGAGACCCAGTACTTC.

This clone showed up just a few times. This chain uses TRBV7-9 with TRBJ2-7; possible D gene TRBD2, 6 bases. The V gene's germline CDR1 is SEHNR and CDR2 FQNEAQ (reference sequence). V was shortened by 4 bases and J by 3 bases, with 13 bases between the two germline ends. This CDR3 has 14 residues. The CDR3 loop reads CASSSGDRNYEQYF. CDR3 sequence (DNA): TGTGCCAGCAGCTCGGGGGACCGCAACTACGAGCAGTACTTC.

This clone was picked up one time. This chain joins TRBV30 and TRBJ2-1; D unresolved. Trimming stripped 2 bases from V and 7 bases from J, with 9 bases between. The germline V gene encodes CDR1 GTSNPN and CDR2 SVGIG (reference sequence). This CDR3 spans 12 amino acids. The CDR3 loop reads CAWSQSPNEQFF. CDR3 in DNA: TGTGCCTGGAGTCAATCACCTAATGAGCAGTTCTTC.

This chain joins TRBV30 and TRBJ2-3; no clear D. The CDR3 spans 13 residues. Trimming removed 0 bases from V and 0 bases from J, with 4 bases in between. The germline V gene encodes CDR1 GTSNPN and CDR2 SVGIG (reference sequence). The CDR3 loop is CAWSVPSTDTQYF. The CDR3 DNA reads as TGTGCCTGGAGTGTACCTAGCACAGATACGCAGTATTTT.

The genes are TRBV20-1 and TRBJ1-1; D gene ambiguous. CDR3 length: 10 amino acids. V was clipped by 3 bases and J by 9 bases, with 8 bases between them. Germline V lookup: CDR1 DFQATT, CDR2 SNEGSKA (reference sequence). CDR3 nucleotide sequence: TGCAGTGCTAGTGGGGATAAAGCTTTCTTT. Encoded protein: CSASGDKAFF.

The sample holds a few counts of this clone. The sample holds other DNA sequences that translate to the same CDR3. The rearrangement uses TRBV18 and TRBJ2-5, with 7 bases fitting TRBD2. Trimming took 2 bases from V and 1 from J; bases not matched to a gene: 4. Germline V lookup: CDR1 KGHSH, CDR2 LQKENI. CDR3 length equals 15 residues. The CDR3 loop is CASSPTSGAQETQYF. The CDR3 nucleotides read TGTGCCAGCTCACCAACGAGCGGGGCCCAAGAGACCCAGTACTTC.

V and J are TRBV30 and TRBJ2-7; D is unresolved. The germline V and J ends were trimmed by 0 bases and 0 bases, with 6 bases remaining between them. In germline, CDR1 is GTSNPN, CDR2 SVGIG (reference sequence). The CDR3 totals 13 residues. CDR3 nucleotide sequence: TGTGCCTGGAGTGTAAGGTACTCCTACGAGCAGTACTTC. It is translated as CAWSVRYSYEQYF.

The CDR3 is CASSQSRVGKLYEQYF. The CDR3 bases are TGTGCCAGCAGCCAATCCAGGGTCGGAAAGCTCTACGAGCAGTACTTC. The chain recombines TRBV7-2 with TRBJ2-7; possibly TRBD1 for D (5 bases). Trimming took 5 bases from V and 3 from J, leaving 20 bases between them. CDR1 is SGHTA, CDR2 FQGNSA, per germline. There are 16 residues in the CDR3.

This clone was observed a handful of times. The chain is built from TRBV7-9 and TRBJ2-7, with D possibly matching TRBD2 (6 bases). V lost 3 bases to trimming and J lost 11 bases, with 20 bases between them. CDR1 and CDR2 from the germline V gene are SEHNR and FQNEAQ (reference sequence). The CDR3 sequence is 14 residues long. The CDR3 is CASSFPRSPGLKYF. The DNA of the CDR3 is TGTGCCAGCAGCTTCCCGAGGTCCCCGGGACTGAAGTACTTC.